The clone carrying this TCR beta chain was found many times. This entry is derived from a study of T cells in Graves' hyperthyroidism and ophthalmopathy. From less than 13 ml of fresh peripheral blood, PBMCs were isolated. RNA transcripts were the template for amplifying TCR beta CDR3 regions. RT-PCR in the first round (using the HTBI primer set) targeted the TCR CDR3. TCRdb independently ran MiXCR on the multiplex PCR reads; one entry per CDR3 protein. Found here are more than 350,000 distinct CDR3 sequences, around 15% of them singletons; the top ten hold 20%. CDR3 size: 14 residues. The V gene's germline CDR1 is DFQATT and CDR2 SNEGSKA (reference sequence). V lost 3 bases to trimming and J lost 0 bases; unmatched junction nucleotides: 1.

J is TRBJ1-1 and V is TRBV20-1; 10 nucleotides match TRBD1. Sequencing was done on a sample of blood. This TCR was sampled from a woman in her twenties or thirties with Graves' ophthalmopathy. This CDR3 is CSARTGGLNTEAFF. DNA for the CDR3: TGCAGTGCTAGGACAGGGGGCTTGAACACTGAAGCTTTCTTT.